This T cell receptor beta chain was captured by sequencing in a study of control samples from healthy donors and cancer patients (TCRdb year 2020). About this clone itself: The antigen it binds to is not known. Base quality data are lacking; no much larger clone is found one base away.

The library came from the immunoSEQ multiplex PCR assay. TCRdb carries this immuneACCESS record with in-frame sequences only. Its versions omit some clonotypes, under half of them owing to an unresolved V gene in the studies checked, with the rest unexplained. Present in this sample are 75,000 to 95,000 clones, roughly nine tenths of which were seen just once. About 8.6% of the sample goes to the ten largest clones. This sequence was found in a woman between 50 and 59 years old with colorectal cancer. The specimen was PBMCs.

DNA sequence: TGCGCCAGCAGCGGGAACCCTAGCGGGGGGGCTTTTGAGCAGTTCTTC. Its product reads: CASSGNPSGGAFEQFF. The sequence is built from TRBV5-1 and TRBJ2-1; 12 central bases correspond to TRBD2. Germline trimming amounts to 4 bases on V and 9 bases on J, with 11 as the count of junction bases outside the gene matches. CDR1 and CDR2 were assigned from the germline V gene as SGHRS and YFSETQ. The CDR3 runs 16 residues from the cysteine to the phenylalanine. Only the CDR3 DNA is retained, 48 bases long and in frame from the first base.